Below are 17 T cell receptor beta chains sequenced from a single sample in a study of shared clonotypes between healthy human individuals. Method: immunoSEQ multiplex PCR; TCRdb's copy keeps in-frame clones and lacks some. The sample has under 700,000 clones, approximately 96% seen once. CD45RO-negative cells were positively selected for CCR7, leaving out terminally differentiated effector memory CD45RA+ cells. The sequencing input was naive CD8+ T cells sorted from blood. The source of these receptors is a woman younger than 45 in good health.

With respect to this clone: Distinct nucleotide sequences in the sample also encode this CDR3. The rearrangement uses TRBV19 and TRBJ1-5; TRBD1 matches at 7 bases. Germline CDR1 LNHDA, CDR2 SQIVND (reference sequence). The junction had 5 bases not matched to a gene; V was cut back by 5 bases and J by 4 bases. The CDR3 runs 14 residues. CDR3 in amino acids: CASSVRDSNQPQHF. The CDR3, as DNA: TGTGCCAGTAGTGTACGGGACAGTAATCAGCCCCAGCATTTT.

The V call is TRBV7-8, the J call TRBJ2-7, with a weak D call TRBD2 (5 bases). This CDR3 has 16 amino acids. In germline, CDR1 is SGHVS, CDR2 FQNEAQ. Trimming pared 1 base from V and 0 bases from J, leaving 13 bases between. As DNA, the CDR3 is TGTGCCAGCAGCTTAGAAGCGGTGGGTAGCTCCTACGAGCAGTACTTC. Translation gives CASSLEAVGSSYEQYF.

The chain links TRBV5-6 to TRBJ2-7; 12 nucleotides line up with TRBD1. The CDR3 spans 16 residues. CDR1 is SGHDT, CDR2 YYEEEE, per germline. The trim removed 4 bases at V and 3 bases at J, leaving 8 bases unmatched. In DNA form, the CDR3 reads TGTGCCAGCAGCAACGCCGGGACAGGGGGCGTCTACGAGCAGTACTTC. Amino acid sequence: CASSNAGTGGVYEQYF. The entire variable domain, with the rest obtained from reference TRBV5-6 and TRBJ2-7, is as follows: DAGVTQSPTHLIKTRGQQVTLRCSPKSGHDTVSWYQQALGQGPQFIFQYYEEEERQRGNFPDRFSGHQFPNYSSELNVNALLLGDSALYLCASSNAGTGGVYEQYFGPGTRLTVT.

The CDR3, as DNA: TGCGCCAGCAGCCAAGTTGGGGGGCGCGTAGGGGAGCTGTTTTTT. Translation gives CASSQVGGRVGELFF. The V gene is TRBV4-1, the J gene TRBJ2-2, with D perhaps assigned TRBD1 or TRBD2 (6 bases each). The CDR3 loop spans 15 amino acids. Trimming cost V 1 base and J 8 bases, with 14 bases left between them. CDR1 is MGHRA and CDR2 is YSYEKL in the germline V gene.

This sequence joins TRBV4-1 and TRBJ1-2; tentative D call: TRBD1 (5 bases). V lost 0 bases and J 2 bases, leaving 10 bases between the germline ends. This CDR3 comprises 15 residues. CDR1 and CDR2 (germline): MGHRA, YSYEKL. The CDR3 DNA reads TGCGCCAGCAGCCAAGATGACCGGGGGAACTATGGCTACACCTTC. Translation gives CASSQDDRGNYGYTF.

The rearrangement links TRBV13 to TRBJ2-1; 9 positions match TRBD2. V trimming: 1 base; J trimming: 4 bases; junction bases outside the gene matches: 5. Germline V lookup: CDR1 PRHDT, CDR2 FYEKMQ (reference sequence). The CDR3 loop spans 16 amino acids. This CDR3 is CASSLELTSGYNEQFF. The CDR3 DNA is TGTGCCAGCAGCTTAGAGCTGACTAGCGGTTACAATGAGCAGTTCTTC.

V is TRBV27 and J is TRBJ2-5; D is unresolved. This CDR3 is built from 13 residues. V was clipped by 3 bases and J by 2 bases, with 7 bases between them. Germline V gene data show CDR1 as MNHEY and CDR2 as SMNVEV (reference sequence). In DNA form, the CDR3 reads TGTGCCAGCAGTTTCGACGCTCAAGAGACCCAGTACTTC. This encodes CASSFDAQETQYF.

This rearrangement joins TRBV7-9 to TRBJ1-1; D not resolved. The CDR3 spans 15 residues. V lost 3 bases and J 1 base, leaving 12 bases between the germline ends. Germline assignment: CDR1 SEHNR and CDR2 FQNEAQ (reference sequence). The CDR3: CASSFGDGANTEAFF. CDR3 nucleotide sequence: TGTGCCAGCAGCTTCGGAGACGGAGCGAACACTGAAGCTTTCTTT.

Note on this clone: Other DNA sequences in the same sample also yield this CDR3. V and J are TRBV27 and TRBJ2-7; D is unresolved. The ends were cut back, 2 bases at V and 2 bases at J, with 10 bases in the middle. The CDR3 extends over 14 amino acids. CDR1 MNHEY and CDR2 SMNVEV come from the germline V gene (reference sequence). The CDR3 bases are TGTGCCAGCAGTTTACTGGGCAGAACCTACGAGCAGTACTTC. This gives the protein CASSLLGRTYEQYF.

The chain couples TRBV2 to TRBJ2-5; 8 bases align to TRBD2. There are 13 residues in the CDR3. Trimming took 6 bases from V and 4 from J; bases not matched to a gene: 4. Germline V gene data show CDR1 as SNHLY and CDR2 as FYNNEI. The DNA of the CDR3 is TGTGCCAGCAGAGATCTAGCGGGAGAGACCCAGTACTTC. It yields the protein CASRDLAGETQYF.

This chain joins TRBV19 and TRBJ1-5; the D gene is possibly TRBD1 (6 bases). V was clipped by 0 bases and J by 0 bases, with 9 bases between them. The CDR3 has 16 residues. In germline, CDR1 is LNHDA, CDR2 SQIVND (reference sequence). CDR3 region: CASSIEGRGSNQPQHF. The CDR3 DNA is TGTGCCAGTAGTATAGAGGGCAGGGGTAGCAATCAGCCCCAGCATTTT.

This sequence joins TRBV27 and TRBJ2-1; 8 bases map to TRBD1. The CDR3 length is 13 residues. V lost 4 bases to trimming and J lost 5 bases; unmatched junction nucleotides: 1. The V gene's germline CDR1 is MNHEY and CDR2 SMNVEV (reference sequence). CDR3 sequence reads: CASSWDRHNEQFF. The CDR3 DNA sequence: TGTGCCAGCAGTTGGGACAGGCACAATGAGCAGTTCTTC.

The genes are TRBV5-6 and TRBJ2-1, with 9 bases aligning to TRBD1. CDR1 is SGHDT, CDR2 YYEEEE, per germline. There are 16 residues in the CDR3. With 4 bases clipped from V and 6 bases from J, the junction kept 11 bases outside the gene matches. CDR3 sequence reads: CASSAGGQGRPNEQFF. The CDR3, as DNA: TGTGCCAGCAGCGCCGGGGGACAGGGTCGTCCCAATGAGCAGTTCTTC.

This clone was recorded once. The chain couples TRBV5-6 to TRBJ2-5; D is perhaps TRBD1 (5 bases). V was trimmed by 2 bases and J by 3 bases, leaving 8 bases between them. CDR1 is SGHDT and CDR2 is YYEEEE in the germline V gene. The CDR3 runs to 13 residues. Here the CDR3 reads CASSFKTEETQYF. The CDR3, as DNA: TGTGCCAGCAGCTTTAAGACAGAAGAGACCCAGTACTTC.

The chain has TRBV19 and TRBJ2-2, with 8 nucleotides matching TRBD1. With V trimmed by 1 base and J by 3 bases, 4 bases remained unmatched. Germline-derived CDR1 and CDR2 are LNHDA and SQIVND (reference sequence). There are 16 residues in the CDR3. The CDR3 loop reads CASSIGTGRYTGELFF. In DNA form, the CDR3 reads TGTGCCAGTAGTATAGGGACAGGGCGGTACACCGGGGAGCTGTTTTTT.

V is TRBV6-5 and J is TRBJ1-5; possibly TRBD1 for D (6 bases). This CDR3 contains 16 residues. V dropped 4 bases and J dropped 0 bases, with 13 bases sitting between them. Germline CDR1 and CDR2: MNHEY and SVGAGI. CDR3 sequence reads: CASSSDRTYSNQPQHF. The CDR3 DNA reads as TGTGCCAGCAGTTCGGACAGAACGTATAGCAATCAGCCCCAGCATTTT.

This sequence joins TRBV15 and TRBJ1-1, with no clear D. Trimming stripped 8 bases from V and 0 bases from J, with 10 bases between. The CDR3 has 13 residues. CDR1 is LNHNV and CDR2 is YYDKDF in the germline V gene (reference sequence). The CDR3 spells CATREEMNTEAFF. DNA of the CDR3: TGTGCCACCCGAGAGGAGATGAACACTGAAGCTTTCTTT.